Below, 27 T cell receptor beta chains from the same sample are listed, as sequenced in a study of blood T cell repertoires in COVID-19. Using immunoSEQ multiplex PCR, the repertoire was profiled, and TCRdb retains in-frame clones only, with some absent. The data contain approximately 100,000 clones, approximately 85% of them singletons. What was sequenced was peripheral blood. The receptors were gathered from a human donor in a cohort sampled during active COVID-19.

The V call is TRBV24-1, the J call TRBJ2-5; 8 nucleotides agree with TRBD1. CDR3 size: 13 residues. V lost 4 bases to trimming and J lost 5 bases; unmatched junction nucleotides: 2. Germline CDR1 is KGHDR and CDR2 is SFDVKD. In DNA form, the CDR3 reads TGTGCCACCAGTGACAGGGGGCGCGAGACCCAGTACTTC. Translation gives CATSDRGRETQYF.

This chain links TRBV4-2 with TRBJ1-2, with 11 bases matching TRBD1. Germline V gives CDR1 LGHNA, CDR2 YNFKEQ. This CDR3 is built from 17 residues. The ends lost 0 bases at V and 2 bases at J; junction bases unmatched: 5. DNA of the CDR3: TGTGCCAGCAGCCAAGATAGAGGACAGGGGGCAAACTATGGCTACACCTTC. This gives the protein CASSQDRGQGANYGYTF.

This chain joins TRBV10-1 and TRBJ2-3, with 7 bases lining up with TRBD2. CDR3 size: 14 residues. Germline V gene lookup returns CDR1 WNHNN and CDR2 SYGVQD (reference sequence). Unmatched junction bases numbered 1, after V lost 4 bases and J lost 0 bases. The CDR3 here is CASSGGRSTDTQYF. In DNA form, the CDR3 reads TGCGCCAGCAGTGGCGGGAGAAGCACAGATACGCAGTATTTT.

The J gene is TRBJ2-7, the V gene TRBV5-6; 7 nucleotides agree with TRBD1. V shed 1 base, J shed 7 bases, and the junction held 5 bases outside the gene matches. The CDR3 runs to 13 residues. Germline CDR1 reads SGHDT; CDR2 reads YYEEEE. CDR3 loop: CASSLTGAREQYF. The CDR3 bases are TGTGCCAGCAGCTTGACAGGGGCTCGGGAGCAGTACTTC.

The gene calls are TRBV6-1 and TRBJ1-1; 7 nucleotides line up with TRBD1. CDR1 and CDR2 (germline): MNHNS, SASEGT. V lost 3 bases, J lost 2 bases, and 9 bases stayed unmatched. This CDR3 has 16 residues. The CDR3 nucleotides are TGTGCCAGCAGTGAGGGGGACAGAATCCTTAACACTGAAGCTTTCTTT. It translates to CASSEGDRILNTEAFF.

This clone was picked up a small number of times. CDR3 DNA sequence: TGTGCCTGGAGTGCGGCGGACAGGAGAGATCAGCCCCAGCATTTT. Encoded protein: CAWSAADRRDQPQHF. The chain uses TRBV30 and TRBJ1-5, with TRBD1 matching over 7 bases. CDR3 length: 15 amino acids. The germline V gene encodes CDR1 GTSNPN and CDR2 SVGIG (reference sequence). Trimming at V came to 1 base and at J to 5 bases, leaving 8 bases not matched to a gene.

This clone was detected only once. The chain couples TRBV11-2 to TRBJ1-6; no clear D. CDR1 and CDR2 from the germline V gene are SGHAT and FQNNGV. V shed 7 bases and J shed 0 bases, with 19 bases lying between them. The CDR3 is made up of 18 amino acids. The DNA of the CDR3 is TGTGCCAGCACCCAGCGCCCACCCGCGAGCTCCTATAATTCACCCCTCCACTTT. This codes for CASTQRPPASSYNSPLHF.

The genes are TRBV28 and TRBJ1-4; D unresolved. The CDR3 has 11 residues. Trimming removed 10 bases from V and 0 bases from J, with 3 bases in between. The germline CDR1 and CDR2 sequences are MDHEN and SYDVKM. The CDR3 loop is CAIATNEKLFF. DNA of the CDR3: TGTGCCATCGCAACTAATGAAAAACTGTTTTTT.

V and J are TRBV20-1 and TRBJ2-3; D gene uncertain. The CDR3 is made up of 10 amino acids. Germline V gene lookup returns CDR1 DFQATT and CDR2 SNEGSKA (reference sequence). V was shortened by 8 bases and J by 3 bases, with 6 bases between the two germline ends. The chain's CDR3 is CSLSTDTQYF. The DNA of the CDR3 is TGCAGTCTAAGTACAGATACGCAGTATTTT.

The CDR3 spells CASSSAGEGTDTQYF. CDR3 nucleotides: TGTGCCAGCAGTTCGGCCGGAGAGGGCACAGATACGCAGTATTTT. This chain joins TRBV28 and TRBJ2-3; D is unclear. The germline gives CDR1 MDHEN, CDR2 SYDVKM. The CDR3 has 15 amino acids. The V and J ends lost 4 bases and 1 base respectively, with 12 bases between them.

The chain combines TRBV29-1 with TRBJ2-7, with a weak D call TRBD2 (5 bases). The CDR3 has 13 amino acids. Trimming pared 6 bases from V and 3 bases from J, leaving 15 bases between. Germline CDR1 reads SQVTM; CDR2 reads ANQGSEA. The CDR3 DNA reads TGCAGCGTGGCGGTCGGGAATTTCTACGAGCAGTACTTC. Amino acids: CSVAVGNFYEQYF.

This clone appeared once. The chain combines TRBV7-2 with TRBJ1-4; no clear D. The germline V gene encodes CDR1 SGHTA and CDR2 FQGNSA. Trimming took off 5 bases at V and 0 bases at J, with 13 bases between the two ends. This CDR3 contains 16 residues. CDR3 amino acids: CASSPEVSSTNEKLFF. In nucleotides, the CDR3 is TGTGCCAGCAGCCCCGAAGTTAGTTCAACTAATGAAAAACTGTTTTTT.

This chain uses TRBV19 with TRBJ1-4; D is possibly TRBD1 (5 bases). The CDR3 sequence is 13 residues long. The germline V and J ends were trimmed by 6 bases and 7 bases, with 12 bases remaining between them. The germline V gene has CDR1 LNHDA and CDR2 SQIVND (reference sequence). CDR3 residues: CASSGRVGEKLFF. The CDR3 region has the DNA TGTGCCAGTAGCGGCAGGGTGGGTGAAAAACTGTTTTTT.

This clone came up once. This chain joins TRBV29-1 and TRBJ1-3; 7 positions agree with TRBD1. The V and J ends lost 6 bases and 0 bases, in that order; junction bases with no gene match: 8. Germline CDR1 is SQVTM and CDR2 is ANQGSEA. This CDR3 comprises 15 residues. The CDR3 sequence: CSVGVGQSSGNTIYF. In nucleotides, the CDR3 is TGCAGCGTGGGAGTGGGACAGTCCTCTGGAAACACCATATATTTT.

This clone was seen once. J is TRBJ2-1 and V is TRBV24-1; TRBD2 aligns across 8 bases. Germline assignment: CDR1 KGHDR and CDR2 SFDVKD. The CDR3 is made up of 16 amino acids. Losses at the gene ends were 1 base for V and 5 bases for J; bases not matched to a gene: 6. This CDR3 is CATSDLPGLVDNEQFF. The CDR3, as DNA: TGTGCCACCAGTGATTTACCGGGACTAGTTGACAATGAGCAGTTCTTC.

The table lists this clone with a count of one. J is TRBJ2-5 and V is TRBV5-6, with TRBD2 matching over 8 bases. Germline V gives CDR1 SGHDT, CDR2 YYEEEE. The CDR3 totals 12 residues. V lost 7 bases, J lost 5 bases, and 4 bases stayed unmatched. CDR3 sequence: CASDSGTETQYF. The CDR3 nucleotides read TGTGCCAGCGATAGCGGGACCGAGACCCAGTACTTC.

This chain joins TRBV29-1 and TRBJ2-1; 7 nucleotides agree with TRBD2. Germline CDR1 reads SQVTM; CDR2 reads ANQGSEA. The V segment lost 7 bases and the J segment 6 bases; nucleotides outside the gene matches: 3. This CDR3 is 11 amino acids long. The CDR3 protein is CSERTSNEQFF. The CDR3 DNA reads as TGCAGCGAACGGACTAGCAATGAGCAGTTCTTC.

J is TRBJ2-5 and V is TRBV6-5; 10 nucleotides align to TRBD2. V was pared by 5 bases and J by 2 bases, with 2 bases of the junction left unmatched. This CDR3 comprises 14 residues. Germline CDR1 is MNHEY and CDR2 is SVGAGI. The CDR3 bases are TGTGCCAGCAGTCAGCGGGGGGGGCAAGAGACCCAGTACTTC. Residues: CASSQRGGQETQYF.

This clone was counted only a few times. The chain couples TRBV7-9 to TRBJ1-2, with D unresolved. V was pared by 3 bases and J by 2 bases, with 10 bases between. The CDR3 has 14 amino acids. Germline loops: CDR1 SEHNR, CDR2 FQNEAQ (reference sequence). CDR3 coding DNA: TGTGCCAGCAGCTTGGTGGGCTTAAACTATGGCTACACCTTC. This translates into CASSLVGLNYGYTF.

The genes are TRBV29-1 and TRBJ2-3; D may be TRBD2 (5 bases). The CDR3 length is 12 residues. Trimming removed 3 bases from V and 1 base from J, with 5 bases in between. The V gene's germline CDR1 is SQVTM and CDR2 ANQGSEA. CDR3 protein: CSVEEGTDTQYF. In DNA, the CDR3 is TGCAGCGTTGAGGAGGGCACAGATACGCAGTATTTT.

V gene TRBV3-1 (or the pseudogene TRBV3-2) combines with J gene TRBJ1-2; D call uncertain. CDR3 length: 14 amino acids. Germline CDR1 and CDR2: LGHDT and YNNKEL (reference sequence). Trimming pared 0 bases from V and 7 bases from J, leaving 12 bases between. CDR3 protein: CASSQESGGLGYTF. CDR3 DNA: TGTGCCAGCAGCCAAGAGTCCGGCGGCCTTGGCTACACCTTC.

The chain links TRBV5-5 to TRBJ2-1, with D tentatively TRBD2 (6 bases). The CDR3 is 14 amino acids. Looked up from germline, CDR1 is SGHKS and CDR2 is YYEKEE (reference sequence). Trimming took 4 bases from V and 8 from J, leaving 16 bases between them. CDR3 region: CASSHGTPDHEQFF. CDR3 DNA sequence: TGTGCCAGCAGCCACGGGACTCCTGACCATGAGCAGTTCTTC. Supplemented by reference TRBV5-5 and TRBJ2-1, the full variable domain reads DAGVTQSPTHLIKTRGQQVTLRCSPISGHKSVSWYQQVLGQGPQFIFQYYEKEERGRGNFPDRFSARQFPNYSSELNVNALLLGDSALYLCASSHGTPDHEQFFGPGTRLTVL.

The rearrangement links TRBV4-2 to TRBJ2-5, with 9 nucleotides matching TRBD1. The CDR3 consists of 15 residues. The germline CDR1 and CDR2 sequences are LGHNA and YNFKEQ. V dropped 1 base and J dropped 4; count of bases not matched to a gene: 4. The CDR3 DNA sequence: TGTGCCAGCAGCCAAGCCGGACAGGGGTCAGAGACCCAGTACTTC. This sequence encodes CASSQAGQGSETQYF.

This chain connects TRBV7-2 to TRBJ2-1, with TRBD2 matching 8 bases. V lost 5 bases and J lost 6; bases outside the gene matches: 9. Germline V CDR1 and CDR2: SGHTA, FQGNSA. The CDR3 is made up of 15 amino acids. CDR3 amino acids: CASSRARGVRNEQFF. CDR3 nucleotides: TGTGCCAGCAGCCGGGCGCGGGGGGTCCGCAATGAGCAGTTCTTC. Variable domain in full (rest from reference TRBV7-2 and TRBJ2-1): GAGVSQSPSNKVTEKGKDVELRCDPISGHTALYWYRQSLGQGLEFLIYFQGNSAPDKSGLPSDRFSAERTGGSVSTLTIQRTQQEDSAVYLCASSRARGVRNEQFFGPGTRLTVL.

The chain recombines TRBV29-1 with TRBJ1-2; D is ambiguous. This CDR3 region has 12 residues. Trimming pared 3 bases from V and 4 bases from J, leaving 9 bases between. Germline-derived CDR1 and CDR2 are SQVTM and ANQGSEA. CDR3 sequence reads: CSVDPRSYGYTF. The CDR3 DNA follows: TGCAGCGTTGACCCGAGAAGCTATGGCTACACCTTC.

The chain recombines TRBV24-1 with TRBJ2-5, with a possible D match to TRBD1 (6 bases). V lost 12 bases and J 9 bases, leaving 22 bases between the germline ends. CDR3 length: 13 residues. In germline, CDR1 is KGHDR, CDR2 SFDVKD. The DNA of the CDR3 is TGTGCCGCAGATGAAGGGGACAACCGACCCCAGTACTTC. Translating it yields CAADEGDNRPQYF.

The count of this clone is one. The V call is TRBV12-3 or TRBV12-4, the J call TRBJ2-4; TRBD1 agrees at 7 bases. Trimming took 5 bases from V and 8 from J; bases not matched to a gene: 3. CDR3 size: 12 residues. DNA for the CDR3: TGTGCCAGCAGTCAAACAGGGGACATTCAGTACTTC. It is translated as CASSQTGDIQYF.